A selection of T cell receptor beta chains follows, all from one sample in a study of cytomegalovirus exposure and HLA in healthy donors. Assay: immunoSEQ multiplex PCR; the TCRdb copy retains only in-frame clones and omits some. Of roughly 250,000 clones in the sample, roughly 86% were seen once. Material for sequencing was PBMCs. Receptors originate from a woman in her twenties or thirties in good health and CMV-seropositive. The CDR3 runs from the conserved cysteine through the conserved F or W. Fields, in order: D gene, clone size, V gene, J gene, CDR3 DNA, CDR3 protein. A D gene is named only where the DNA matches it firmly. Clone sizes are given selectively: once, few, many, or a class where the clone is expanded.

d_call: -
clone_size: -
v_call: TRBV7-9
j_call: TRBJ2-7
cdr3_nt: TGTGCCAGCAGCTTAGCAATAGACAGCCACCCCTACGAGCAGTACTTC
cdr3_aa: CASSLAIDSHPYEQYF

d_call: -
clone_size: -
v_call: TRBV30
j_call: TRBJ1-4
cdr3_nt: TGTGCCTGGAAGGCCGGCAACCTAGATGGTGAAAAACTGTTTTTT
cdr3_aa: CAWKAGNLDGEKLFF

d_call: -
clone_size: -
v_call: TRBV5-1
j_call: TRBJ2-1
cdr3_nt: TGCGCCAGCAGATCCGAAGGAGGGACGGGAGCCTACAATGAGCAGTTCTTC
cdr3_aa: CASRSEGGTGAYNEQFF

d_call: -
clone_size: -
v_call: TRBV11-3
j_call: TRBJ2-7
cdr3_nt: TGTGCCAGCAGCTTAACAGGGAACTCCTACGAGCAGTACTTC
cdr3_aa: CASSLTGNSYEQYF

d_call: -
clone_size: once
v_call: TRBV30
j_call: TRBJ2-3
cdr3_nt: TGTGCCTGTTCCAGGGGGGACACAGATACGCAGTATTTT
cdr3_aa: CACSRGDTDTQYF

d_call: -
clone_size: -
v_call: TRBV7-2
j_call: TRBJ1-1
cdr3_nt: TGTGCCAGCACCGTGGGAGCCAGTGAAGCTTTCTTT
cdr3_aa: CASTVGASEAFF

d_call: -
clone_size: once
v_call: TRBV4-1
j_call: TRBJ2-7
cdr3_nt: TGCGCCAGCAGCCAAGATCTTGGAGGAGAAACTTACGAGCAGTACTTC
cdr3_aa: CASSQDLGGETYEQYF

d_call: -
clone_size: -
v_call: TRBV28
j_call: TRBJ1-1
cdr3_nt: TGTGCCAGCAGTCCAAAGCCTGAGATGAACACTGAAGCTTTCTTT
cdr3_aa: CASSPKPEMNTEAFF

d_call: TRBD2
clone_size: -
v_call: TRBV5-1
j_call: TRBJ2-3
cdr3_nt: TGCGCCAGCAGCTTGGGAGCGGGAGGGCAAGGAGATACGCAGTATTTT
cdr3_aa: CASSLGAGGQGDTQYF

d_call: TRBD2
clone_size: -
v_call: TRBV5-4
j_call: TRBJ2-1
cdr3_nt: TGTGCCAGCAGCCGCGGCTTAGCGGGAGGGGTCTACAATGAGCAGTTCTTC
cdr3_aa: CASSRGLAGGVYNEQFF

d_call: TRBD1
clone_size: -
v_call: TRBV6-1
j_call: TRBJ1-4
cdr3_nt: TGTGCCAGCAGTGCCCGACAGGGCCAAGGGGAAAAACTGTTTTTT
cdr3_aa: CASSARQGQGEKLFF

d_call: -
clone_size: -
v_call: TRBV5-1
j_call: TRBJ1-1
cdr3_nt: TGCGCCAGCAGCTTGGCTATGGCAGGAATTAGTAACTCTGAAGCTTTCTTT
cdr3_aa: CASSLAMAGISNSEAFF

d_call: TRBD2
clone_size: -
v_call: TRBV14
j_call: TRBJ2-1
cdr3_nt: TGTGCCAGCAGCCAGTTGGGGGGGGAGAAGGATGAGCAGTTCTTC
cdr3_aa: CASSQLGGEKDEQFF

d_call: -
clone_size: -
v_call: TRBV5-4
j_call: TRBJ1-2
cdr3_nt: TGTGCCAGCGGGGCATTCTATGGCTACACCTTC
cdr3_aa: CASGAFYGYTF

d_call: -
clone_size: -
v_call: TRBV29-1
j_call: TRBJ2-3
cdr3_nt: TGCAGCGTCGGGGCAGGGGATCCAGATACGCAGTATTTT
cdr3_aa: CSVGAGDPDTQYF

d_call: TRBD2
clone_size: -
v_call: TRBV28
j_call: TRBJ2-3
cdr3_nt: TGTGCCAGCAGTTCCCCCGGGACTAGCGGGGGCACCACAGATACGCAGTATTTT
cdr3_aa: CASSSPGTSGGTTDTQYF

d_call: TRBD2
clone_size: -
v_call: TRBV5-1
j_call: TRBJ2-1
cdr3_nt: TGCGCCAGCAGCCCTCTAGCGGGAGGGCGGAATGAGCAGTTCTTC
cdr3_aa: CASSPLAGGRNEQFF

d_call: -
clone_size: -
v_call: TRBV6-1
j_call: TRBJ2-5
cdr3_nt: TGTGCCAGCGGGGGGGCAGGGGTCCAAGAGACCCAGTACTTC
cdr3_aa: CASGGAGVQETQYF

d_call: TRBD1
clone_size: -
v_call: TRBV4-1
j_call: TRBJ2-7
cdr3_nt: TGCGCCAGCAGCACCCGGGACAGGGAGTTTCAGCAGTACTTC
cdr3_aa: CASSTRDREFQQYF

d_call: TRBD2
clone_size: few
v_call: TRBV5-4
j_call: TRBJ2-5
cdr3_nt: TGTGCCAGCAGCCCGGGGGGGACTAGCGTCTCACAAGAGACCCAGTACTTC
cdr3_aa: CASSPGGTSVSQETQYF

d_call: TRBD1
clone_size: -
v_call: TRBV6-5
j_call: TRBJ1-4
cdr3_nt: TGTGCCAGCAGTTACTCGACAGGGTATGACGAAAAACTGTTTTTT
cdr3_aa: CASSYSTGYDEKLFF

d_call: TRBD2
clone_size: -
v_call: TRBV19
j_call: TRBJ2-7
cdr3_nt: TGTGCCAGTAGTATATCATCCGGGACTAGCGGCGAGCAGTACTTC
cdr3_aa: CASSISSGTSGEQYF

d_call: TRBD1
clone_size: -
v_call: TRBV10-2
j_call: TRBJ1-1
cdr3_nt: TGCGCCACGACTGGGACAGCGAGGAACACTGAAGCTTTCTTT
cdr3_aa: CATTGTARNTEAFF

d_call: -
clone_size: -
v_call: TRBV9
j_call: TRBJ2-2
cdr3_nt: TGTGCCAGCAGCGTAGCTCCGAACACCGGGGAGCTGTTTTTT
cdr3_aa: CASSVAPNTGELFF

d_call: TRBD2
clone_size: -
v_call: TRBV11-3
j_call: TRBJ2-1
cdr3_nt: TGTGCCAGCACCAAACGGGGAGGGCATGACAATGAGCAGTTCTTC
cdr3_aa: CASTKRGGHDNEQFF

d_call: -
clone_size: -
v_call: TRBV2
j_call: TRBJ1-2
cdr3_nt: TGTGCCAGCAGATCTGATGGGGGCGCGGAGGGCTACACCTTC
cdr3_aa: CASRSDGGAEGYTF

d_call: -
clone_size: -
v_call: TRBV14
j_call: TRBJ1-1
cdr3_nt: TGTGCCAGCAGCCTATCAGCGGGAGGCACTGAAGCTTTCTTT
cdr3_aa: CASSLSAGGTEAFF

d_call: -
clone_size: -
v_call: TRBV11-3
j_call: TRBJ2-7
cdr3_nt: TGTGCCAGCAGCTCCCGCGGAATCGACCCCTACGAGCAGTACTTC
cdr3_aa: CASSSRGIDPYEQYF

d_call: -
clone_size: -
v_call: TRBV4-1
j_call: TRBJ2-7
cdr3_nt: TGCGCCAGCAGCCAAGAAGCGGACCTCGGGGAGCAGTACTTC
cdr3_aa: CASSQEADLGEQYF

d_call: TRBD2
clone_size: -
v_call: TRBV9
j_call: TRBJ2-7
cdr3_nt: TGTGCCAGCAGCGCCTGGGCCGGGAGGGGCCACGAGCAGTACTTC
cdr3_aa: CASSAWAGRGHEQYF

d_call: TRBD1
clone_size: -
v_call: TRBV27
j_call: TRBJ1-5
cdr3_nt: TGTGCCAGCAGTCAGACAGGGTTCAATCAGCCCCAGCATTTT
cdr3_aa: CASSQTGFNQPQHF

d_call: -
clone_size: -
v_call: TRBV19
j_call: TRBJ2-4
cdr3_nt: TGTGCCAGTATCGACCGGGACAAAGAAAACATTCAGTACTTC
cdr3_aa: CASIDRDKENIQYF

d_call: TRBD2
clone_size: -
v_call: TRBV7-8
j_call: TRBJ2-7
cdr3_nt: TGTGCCAGCAGCTTAAGCAGTGGGCTAGCGGGAATCTACGAGCAGTACTTC
cdr3_aa: CASSLSSGLAGIYEQYF

d_call: -
clone_size: -
v_call: TRBV5-1
j_call: TRBJ2-1
cdr3_nt: TGCGCCAGCAGCTTTTTCAGTCCGAACAATGAGCAGTTCTTC
cdr3_aa: CASSFFSPNNEQFF

d_call: TRBD1
clone_size: -
v_call: TRBV13
j_call: TRBJ2-1
cdr3_nt: TGTGCCAGCAGCTACGACAGGGGTGACTACAATGAGCAGTTCTTC
cdr3_aa: CASSYDRGDYNEQFF

d_call: -
clone_size: -
v_call: TRBV11-2
j_call: TRBJ1-3
cdr3_nt: TGTGCCAGCAGGCGGACAGTCTCTGGAAACACCATATATTTT
cdr3_aa: CASRRTVSGNTIYF

d_call: -
clone_size: -
v_call: TRBV28
j_call: TRBJ1-5
cdr3_nt: TGTGCCAGCAGTTTAAGCGGTCAGCCCCAGCATTTT
cdr3_aa: CASSLSGQPQHF

d_call: -
clone_size: -
v_call: TRBV27
j_call: TRBJ1-5
cdr3_nt: TGTGCCAGCAGACGGTTGGGGGCCGGACAGCCCCAGCATTTT
cdr3_aa: CASRRLGAGQPQHF

d_call: -
clone_size: -
v_call: TRBV6-6
j_call: TRBJ1-1
cdr3_nt: TGTGCCAGCAGGAACGGGGGCACTGAAGCTTTCTTT
cdr3_aa: CASRNGGTEAFF

d_call: TRBD2
clone_size: -
v_call: TRBV5-1
j_call: TRBJ2-2
cdr3_nt: TGCGCCAGCCTTCCACTAGCGGGGCGGACCGGGGAGCTGTTTTTT
cdr3_aa: CASLPLAGRTGELFF

d_call: TRBD2
clone_size: -
v_call: TRBV19
j_call: TRBJ2-5
cdr3_nt: TGTGCCAGTAGTCCCATGGGGCTAGCGGGAGGAAGGGAGACCCAGTACTTC
cdr3_aa: CASSPMGLAGGRETQYF

d_call: TRBD2
clone_size: -
v_call: TRBV18
j_call: TRBJ2-1
cdr3_nt: TGTGCCAGCTCACCACTAACTAGCGGGGGGAATGAGCAGTTCTTC
cdr3_aa: CASSPLTSGGNEQFF

d_call: TRBD1
clone_size: -
v_call: TRBV19
j_call: TRBJ1-3
cdr3_nt: TGTGCCAGTAGTAGCCCGACAGGGTTGTCTGGAAACACCATATATTTT
cdr3_aa: CASSSPTGLSGNTIYF